Below, one T cell receptor beta chain is given with its context. The V end lost 3 bases, the J end lost 7 bases, and 7 bases lay between the germline ends. Germline loops: CDR1 LNHNV, CDR2 YYDKDF (reference sequence). This CDR3 spans 12 amino acids. A multiplex PCR was run with 60 Vbeta primers and 13 Jbeta primers. Here immunoSEQ multiplex PCR was the method, and the copy in TCRdb shows in-frame clones only, minus some. The data show over 150,000 clones, with under 85% seen just once and roughly 3% held by the top ten. These data are taken from a study of cytomegalovirus exposure and HLA in healthy donors.

Input material: PBMCs. This clonotype originated in a male donor in good health and CMV-seronegative. V usage is TRBV15 and J usage is TRBJ1-5, with D possibly TRBD1 on 5 matching bases. CDR3: CATSRTDQPQHF. For the CDR3, the DNA is TGTGCCACCAGCAGGACAGACCAGCCCCAGCATTTT.